The 21 T cell receptor beta chains below come from one sample, sequenced in a study of blood T cell repertoires in COVID-19. Sequenced by immunoSEQ multiplex PCR; TCRdb stores in-frame clones only, minus some. The table lists 200,000 to 300,000 clones, 75% to 85% of them singletons. The sample was peripheral blood. The receptors were gathered from a woman aged 55-69 years with active or convalescent COVID-19.

This clone was counted only a few times. The rearrangement uses TRBV4-1 and TRBJ1-5; no firm D call. V gave up 2 bases and J gave up 1 base, with 9 bases separating them. This CDR3 has 15 amino acids. Germline V gene sequence: CDR1 MGHRA, CDR2 YSYEKL. CDR3 loop: CASSQNSYSNQPQHF. CDR3 sequence (DNA): TGCGCCAGCAGCCAAAACAGCTACAGCAATCAGCCCCAGCATTTT.

The V and J genes are TRBV2 and TRBJ2-1, with D maybe TRBD1 (6 bases). Trimming took 1 base from V and 7 from J, leaving 11 bases between them. The CDR3 has 14 amino acids. The germline gives CDR1 SNHLY, CDR2 FYNNEI. Here the CDR3 reads CASSEDRVWNEQFF. The CDR3 bases are TGTGCCAGCAGTGAAGACAGGGTGTGGAATGAGCAGTTCTTC.

This clone was counted at least ten times. The chain links TRBV6-5 to TRBJ1-5; maybe TRBD1 (5 bases). Trimming took 5 bases from V and 6 from J, leaving 17 bases between them. Germline CDR1 reads MNHEY; CDR2 reads SVGAGI. The CDR3 spans 15 residues. CDR3 protein: CASSPTYRRAQPQHF. The CDR3 region has the DNA TGTGCCAGCAGTCCTACCTACAGGAGAGCTCAGCCCCAGCATTTT.

This chain uses TRBV7-9 with TRBJ1-6; 8 bases are shared with TRBD1. Trimming removed 3 bases from V and 12 bases from J; junction bases left unmatched: 10. CDR1 and CDR2 (germline): SEHNR, FQNEAQ (reference sequence). This CDR3 comprises 15 residues. The CDR3 coding sequence is TGTGCCAGCAGCTTTGCGACAGGGGCGCAGTTACCCCTCCACTTT. This translates into CASSFATGAQLPLHF.

This chain joins TRBV6-2 or TRBV6-3 and TRBJ1-6, with TRBD1 as a possible D gene (5 bases). Trimming removed 2 bases at V and 7 bases at J, with 12 bases between. In germline, CDR1 is MNHEY, CDR2 SVGEGT. The CDR3 extends over 15 amino acids. CDR3 residues: CASSYPAGRNSPLHF. In DNA form, the CDR3 reads TGTGCCAGCAGTTACCCCGCAGGGAGGAATTCACCCCTCCACTTT.

The J gene is TRBJ2-1, the V gene TRBV9; 7 positions match TRBD2. Trimming at V came to 1 base and at J to 7 bases, leaving 5 bases not matched to a gene. The CDR3 covers 14 residues. Germline CDR1 reads SGDLS; CDR2 reads YYNGEE. This CDR3 is CASSVRASGNEQFF. DNA of the CDR3: TGTGCCAGCAGCGTAAGGGCTAGCGGTAATGAGCAGTTCTTC.

The CDR3 DNA reads as TGTGCCAGCAGCCCGACAGGCTCTGATGTCTACACCTTC. Its protein is CASSPTGSDVYTF. The chain has TRBV5-6 and TRBJ1-2, with D possibly TRBD1 on 6 matching bases. The ends were cut back, 4 bases at V and 10 bases at J, with 17 bases in the middle. This CDR3 has 13 residues. Germline assignment: CDR1 SGHDT and CDR2 YYEEEE.

This sequence joins TRBV2 and TRBJ2-7, with 7 positions matching TRBD1. The germline gives CDR1 SNHLY, CDR2 FYNNEI. Germline trimming cut 9 bases from V and 1 base from J; bases unmatched to any gene: 9. The CDR3 spans 14 residues. CDR3 sequence: CASFGTDSSYEQYF. The CDR3 DNA is TGTGCCAGTTTCGGGACAGACTCATCCTACGAGCAGTACTTC.

This chain connects TRBV19 to TRBJ1-2; TRBD1 agrees at 8 bases. This CDR3 contains 14 residues. The V gene end was trimmed by 3 bases and the J gene end by 7 bases; junction bases not matched to a gene: 7. Germline CDR1 and CDR2: LNHDA and SQIVND (reference sequence). The CDR3 reads CASSIAQGAVGYTF. The DNA for the CDR3 is TGTGCCAGTAGTATCGCGCAGGGGGCTGTTGGCTACACCTTC.

V is TRBV7-8 and J is TRBJ1-1, with D maybe TRBD1 (6 bases). V gave up 2 bases and J gave up 0 bases, with 10 bases separating them. Germline values: CDR1 SGHVS, CDR2 FQNEAQ. This CDR3 has 15 residues. The CDR3 DNA follows: TGTGCCAGCAGCTTACGAGGGGGAATGAACACTGAAGCTTTCTTT. Translated: CASSLRGGMNTEAFF. The full variable domain, its missing parts supplied by reference TRBV7-8 and TRBJ1-1, is GAGVSQSPRYKVAKRGQDVALRCDPISGHVSLFWYQQALGQGPEFLTYFQNEAQLDKSGLPSDRFFAERPEGSVSTLKIQRTQQEDSAVYLCASSLRGGMNTEAFFGQGTRLTVV.

The V call is TRBV19, the J call TRBJ1-2, with TRBD1 identical over 8 bases. This CDR3 spans 14 amino acids. V was clipped by 5 bases and J by 5 bases; unmatched bases: 7. The V gene's germline CDR1 is LNHDA and CDR2 SQIVND (reference sequence). CDR3 in DNA: TGTGCCAGTAGTCCCGGGACAGGAGTTTATGGCTACACCTTC. Protein product: CASSPGTGVYGYTF.

The rearrangement links TRBV10-1 to TRBJ2-1, with 8 bases identical to TRBD2. From germline, CDR1 is WNHNN and CDR2 SYGVQD (reference sequence). The CDR3 loop spans 15 amino acids. V gave up 4 bases and J gave up 4 bases; unmatched junction bases: 6. CDR3 region: CASSGHGGGYNEQFF. In DNA, the CDR3 is TGCGCCAGCAGTGGACACGGGGGGGGATACAATGAGCAGTTCTTC.

The V call is TRBV29-1, the J call TRBJ1-1; D is perhaps TRBD1 (6 bases). With 6 bases removed from V and 5 bases from J, the gap between germline ends came to 16 bases. The CDR3 is made up of 13 amino acids. The germline V gene has CDR1 SQVTM and CDR2 ANQGSEA. The CDR3 sequence is CSVWQGTGTEAFF. CDR3 in DNA: TGCAGCGTCTGGCAGGGGACCGGGACTGAAGCTTTCTTT.

The genes are TRBV7-5 and TRBJ2-7; TRBD1 reflects the table's D call only, with no check against the DNA. TRBV7-5 has pseudogene status. This CDR3 has 13 amino acids. The CDR3 loop reads CARSSLQTYEQYF. DNA of the CDR3: TGTGCCAGAAGCTCCCTCCAGACCTACGAGCAGTACTTC.

The chain carries TRBV29-1 and TRBJ2-3; possible D gene TRBD2, 5 bases. Trimming cost V 7 bases and J 2 bases, with 13 bases left between them. The CDR3 contains 13 residues. Germline values: CDR1 SQVTM, CDR2 ANQGSEA. CDR3 DNA: TGCAGCGCGGCTGAGGGCTACACAGATACGCAGTATTTT. Translation: CSAAEGYTDTQYF.

This clone was found many times. The chain has TRBV6-2 or TRBV6-3 and TRBJ1-1; the D gene is possibly TRBD1 (5 bases). Germline V gives CDR1 MNHEY, CDR2 SVGEGT. CDR3 size: 13 residues. V lost 6 bases and J 4 bases, leaving 12 bases between the germline ends. This CDR3 is CASSPGGITEAFF. The CDR3 coding sequence is TGTGCCAGCAGCCCGGGGGGTATCACTGAAGCTTTCTTT.

The chain couples TRBV19 to TRBJ2-6, with D unclear. Germline V gene sequence: CDR1 LNHDA, CDR2 SQIVND (reference sequence). The CDR3 spans 16 residues. Trimming took 7 bases from V and 0 from J, leaving 13 bases between them. In DNA, the CDR3 is TGTGCCAGTACCCGGAGTTCACCCTCTGGGGCCAACGTCCTGACTTTC. Amino acids: CASTRSSPSGANVLTF. Combining the CDR3 with reference TRBV19 and TRBJ2-6 gives the whole variable domain DGGITQSPKYLFRKEGQNVTLSCEQNLNHDAMYWYRQDPGQGLRLIYYSQIVNDFQKGDIAEGYSVSREKKESFPLTVTSAQKNPTAFYLCASTRSSPSGANVLTFGAGSRLTVL.

This chain connects TRBV29-1 to TRBJ1-1; TRBD1 matches 8 bases. J was trimmed by 2 bases and V by 7 bases; bases with no gene match: 3. This CDR3 has 12 residues. CDR1 is SQVTM and CDR2 is ANQGSEA in the germline V gene. CDR3 bases: TGCAGCGGAGACAGGGGCAACACTGAAGCTTTCTTT. Amino acids: CSGDRGNTEAFF.

In its sample, this clone was seen a few times. J is TRBJ1-5 and V is TRBV2; no firm D call. This CDR3 contains 15 residues. V was shortened by 6 bases and J by 6 bases, with 18 bases between the two germline ends. CDR1 is SNHLY, CDR2 FYNNEI, per germline. The CDR3 loop is CASSVGSGDVQPQHF. CDR3 bases: TGTGCCAGCAGCGTAGGTTCCGGAGATGTTCAGCCCCAGCATTTT. Combining the CDR3 with reference TRBV2 and TRBJ1-5 gives the whole variable domain EPEVTQTPSHQVTQMGQEVILRCVPISNHLYFYWYRQILGQKVEFLVSFYNNEISEKSEIFDDQFSVERPDGSNFTLKIRSTKLEDSAMYFCASSVGSGDVQPQHFGDGTRLSIL.

The chain couples TRBV15 to TRBJ1-1; D is undetermined. The ends were cut back, 2 bases at V and 1 base at J, with 8 bases in the middle. CDR1 is LNHNV and CDR2 is YYDKDF in the germline V gene (reference sequence). This CDR3 has 14 amino acids. The CDR3 reads CATSRWASNTEAFF. CDR3 DNA: TGTGCCACCAGCAGATGGGCCTCGAACACTGAAGCTTTCTTT. Filled out from reference TRBV15 and TRBJ1-1, the complete variable domain reads DAMVIQNPRYQVTQFGKPVTLSCSQTLNHNVMYWYQQKSSQAPKLLFHYYDKDFNNEADTPDNFQSRRPNTSFCFLDIRSPGLGDTAMYLCATSRWASNTEAFFGQGTRLTVV.

This chain joins TRBV7-2 and TRBJ2-7; 9 bases match TRBD1. V shed 6 bases, J shed 5 bases, and the junction held 5 bases outside the gene matches. Germline lookup yields CDR1 SGHTA and CDR2 FQGNSA. The CDR3 has 13 amino acids. Written as DNA, the CDR3 is TGTGCCAGCAGGGGGACAGGGAGAAACGAGCAGTACTTC. Translated: CASRGTGRNEQYF. Full variable domain (rest looked up from reference TRBV7-2 and TRBJ2-7): GAGVSQSPSNKVTEKGKDVELRCDPISGHTALYWYRQSLGQGLEFLIYFQGNSAPDKSGLPSDRFSAERTGGSVSTLTIQRTQQEDSAVYLCASRGTGRNEQYFGPGTRLTVT.